Below, 12 T cell receptor beta chains from the same sample are listed, as sequenced in a study of follicular helper T cells after annual influenza vaccination. Assay used: immunoSEQ multiplex PCR; TCRdb lists only in-frame clones, some missing. The sample consists of approximately 30,000 clones, roughly 80% of them appearing once. Time point described: 2014-2015 season, pre-vaccination. The sample was CXCR5+ CD38- circulating T follicular helper cells from blood, taken on the day of influenza vaccination. As to subset: circulating Tfh, non-naive CD4+CXCR5+PD-1+ (ICOS+CD38+ or ICOS-CD38-). The receptors were gathered from an adult who received the influenza vaccine.

The chain uses TRBV6-5 and TRBJ1-2; D unresolved. Germline V gene data show CDR1 as MNHEY and CDR2 as SVGAGI. Trimming removed 5 bases at V and 6 bases at J, with 13 bases between. The CDR3 spans 13 residues. CDR3 protein: CASSATPVHGYTF. CDR3 nucleotide sequence: TGTGCCAGCAGTGCCACCCCGGTACATGGCTACACCTTC.

Turning to this clone: This sample includes further DNA sequences coding for the same CDR3. The V and J genes are TRBV5-4 and TRBJ2-1; 8 bases align to TRBD1. Trimming took 4 bases from V and 1 from J; bases not matched to a gene: 10. The CDR3 length is 17 residues. From germline, CDR1 is SGHNT and CDR2 YYREEE (reference sequence). The CDR3 DNA follows: TGTGCCAGCAGCCGATTCGACAGGGGACAATCCTACAATGAGCAGTTCTTC. As protein: CASSRFDRGQSYNEQFF.

The rearrangement uses TRBV18 and TRBJ2-2; D ambiguous. The CDR3 sequence is 13 residues long. Deletions cut 3 bases from V and 5 bases from J, with 7 bases between. CDR1 is KGHSH and CDR2 is LQKENI in the germline V gene. The CDR3 spells CASSPGRTGELFF. CDR3 nucleotide sequence: TGTGCCAGCTCACCTGGTAGAACCGGGGAGCTGTTTTTT.

The rearrangement joins TRBV10-3 to TRBJ1-4, with a tentative D call TRBD1 (5 bases). Germline CDR1 reads ENHRY; CDR2 reads SYGVKD. V was clipped by 0 bases and J by 7 bases, with 12 bases between them. This CDR3 region has 15 residues. CDR3 in DNA: TGTGCCATCAGTGAGTCGGAGGGGATCGGTGAAAAACTGTTTTTT. Its translation is CAISESEGIGEKLFF.

The chain combines TRBV30 with TRBJ1-5, with D hard to call. Germline assignment: CDR1 GTSNPN and CDR2 SVGIG (reference sequence). V lost 2 bases to trimming and J lost 2 bases, with 4 bases between them. This CDR3 has 12 amino acids. Here the CDR3 DNA reads TGTGCCTGGAGTACGGGCAATCAGCCCCAGCATTTT. Translation: CAWSTGNQPQHF.

The J gene is TRBJ2-2, the V gene TRBV7-3, with TRBD1 matching 7 bases. Germline V CDR1 and CDR2: SGHTA, FQGTGA. V shed 1 base and J 7 bases; nucleotides not matched to a gene: 6. The CDR3 spans 15 residues. The CDR3 here is CASSLRPRQGGELFF. In nucleotides, the CDR3 is TGTGCCAGCAGCTTAAGGCCCCGACAGGGCGGGGAGCTGTTTTTT.

The chain has TRBV5-1 and TRBJ2-7; D possibly corresponds to TRBD1 (5 bases). CDR3 length equals 14 residues. Trimming shortened V by 1 base and J by 1 base, and 9 bases separated the two germline ends. The germline gives CDR1 SGHRS, CDR2 YFSETQ. The CDR3 DNA sequence: TGCGCCAGCAGCTTGACCCCAGGGTCCTACGAGCAGTACTTC. This encodes CASSLTPGSYEQYF. The full variable domain, rest sourced from reference TRBV5-1 and TRBJ2-7, is KAGVTQTPRYLIKTRGQQVTLSCSPISGHRSVSWYQQTPGQGLQFLFEYFSETQRNKGNFPGRFSGRQFSNSRSEMNVSTLELGDSALYLCASSLTPGSYEQYFGPGTRLTVT.

The chain joins TRBV5-4 to TRBJ1-1; D might be TRBD1 (6 bases). CDR3 length: 14 residues. CDR1 SGHNT and CDR2 YYREEE come from the germline V gene (reference sequence). V was shortened by 0 bases and J by 7 bases, with 13 bases between the two germline ends. CDR3 in amino acids: CASSLGGRQVEAFF. Written as DNA, the CDR3 is TGTGCCAGCAGCTTGGGAGGTCGACAGGTTGAAGCTTTCTTT.

The V and J genes are TRBV2 and TRBJ1-5; D is uncertain. The CDR3 runs to 15 residues. Germline loops: CDR1 SNHLY, CDR2 FYNNEI. Trimming cost V 7 bases and J 8 bases, with 21 bases left between them. In DNA, the CDR3 is TGTGCCAGCATGGGAGCTAGTCAGGTGGGTGAGCCCCAGCATTTT. This sequence encodes CASMGASQVGEPQHF.

The chain couples TRBV27 to TRBJ2-2; 10 bases align to TRBD2. V dropped 6 bases and J dropped 4; count of bases not matched to a gene: 14. This CDR3 contains 18 residues. Germline CDR1 and CDR2: MNHEY and SMNVEV (reference sequence). The CDR3 region has the DNA TGTGCCAGCAGCCCTCGGGGTAGCGGGGGGCGGGGCACCGGGGAGCTGTTTTTT. This encodes CASSPRGSGGRGTGELFF.

The rearrangement uses TRBV28 and TRBJ2-1; TRBD2 aligns across 9 bases. The CDR3 extends over 13 amino acids. V lost 7 bases to trimming and J lost 10 bases; unmatched junction nucleotides: 8. In germline, CDR1 is MDHEN, CDR2 SYDVKM. CDR3 residues: CASIPSGKGEQFF. The DNA for the CDR3 is TGTGCCAGCATCCCTAGCGGGAAAGGGGAGCAGTTCTTC.

This clone has just a few counts. This chain uses TRBV19 with TRBJ1-1; D is uncertain. V shed 6 bases and J shed 3 bases, with 11 bases lying between them. The CDR3 has 13 amino acids. CDR1 LNHDA and CDR2 SQIVND come from the germline V gene (reference sequence). The CDR3 coding sequence is TGTGCCAGTAGCCAAGGAGCAGACACTGAAGCTTTCTTT. The encoded protein is CASSQGADTEAFF.